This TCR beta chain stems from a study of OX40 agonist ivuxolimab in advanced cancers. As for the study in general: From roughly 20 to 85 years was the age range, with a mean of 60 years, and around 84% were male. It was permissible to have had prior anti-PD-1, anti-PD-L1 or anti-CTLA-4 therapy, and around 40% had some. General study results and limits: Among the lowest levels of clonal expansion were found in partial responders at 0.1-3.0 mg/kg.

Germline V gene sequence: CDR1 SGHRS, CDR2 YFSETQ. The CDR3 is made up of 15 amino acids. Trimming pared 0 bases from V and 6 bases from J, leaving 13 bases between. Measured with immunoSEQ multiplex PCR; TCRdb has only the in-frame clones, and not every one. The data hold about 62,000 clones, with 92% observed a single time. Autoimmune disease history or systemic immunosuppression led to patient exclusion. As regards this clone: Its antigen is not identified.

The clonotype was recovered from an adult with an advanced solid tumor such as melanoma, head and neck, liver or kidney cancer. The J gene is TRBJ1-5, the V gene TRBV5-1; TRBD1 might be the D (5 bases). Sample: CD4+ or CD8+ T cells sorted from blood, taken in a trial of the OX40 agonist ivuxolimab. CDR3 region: CASSLEGMRGQPQHF. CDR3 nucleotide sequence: TGCGCCAGCAGCTTGGAAGGGATGAGGGGTCAGCCCCAGCATTTT.